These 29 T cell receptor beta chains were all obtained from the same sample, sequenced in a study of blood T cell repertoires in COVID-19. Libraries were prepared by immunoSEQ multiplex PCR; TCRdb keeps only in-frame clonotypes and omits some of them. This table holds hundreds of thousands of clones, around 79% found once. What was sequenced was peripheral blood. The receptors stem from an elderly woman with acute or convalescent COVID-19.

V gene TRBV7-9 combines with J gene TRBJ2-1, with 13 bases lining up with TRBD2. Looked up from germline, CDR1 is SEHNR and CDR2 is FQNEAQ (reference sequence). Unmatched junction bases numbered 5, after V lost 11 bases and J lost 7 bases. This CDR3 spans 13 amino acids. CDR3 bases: TGTGCCGGATTACTAGCGGGAGGGAATGAGCAGTTCTTC. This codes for CAGLLAGGNEQFF. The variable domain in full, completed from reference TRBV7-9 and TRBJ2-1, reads DTGVSQNPRHKITKRGQNVTFRCDPISEHNRLYWYRQTLGQGPEFLTYFQNEAQLEKSRLLSDRFSAERPKGSFSTLEIQRTEQGDSAMYLCAGLLAGGNEQFFGPGTRLTVL.

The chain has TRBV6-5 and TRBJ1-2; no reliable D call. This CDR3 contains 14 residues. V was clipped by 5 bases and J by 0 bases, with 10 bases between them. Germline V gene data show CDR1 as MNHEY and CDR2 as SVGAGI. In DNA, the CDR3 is TGTGCCAGCAGTATGACAACTCCTAACTATGGCTACACCTTC. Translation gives CASSMTTPNYGYTF.

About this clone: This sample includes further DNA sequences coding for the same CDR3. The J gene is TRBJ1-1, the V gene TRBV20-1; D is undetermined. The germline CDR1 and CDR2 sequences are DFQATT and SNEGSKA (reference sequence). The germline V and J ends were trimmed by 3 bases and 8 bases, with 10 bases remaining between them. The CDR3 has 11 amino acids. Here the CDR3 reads CSASGQTEAFF. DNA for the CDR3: TGCAGTGCTAGTGGCCAGACAGAAGCTTTCTTT.

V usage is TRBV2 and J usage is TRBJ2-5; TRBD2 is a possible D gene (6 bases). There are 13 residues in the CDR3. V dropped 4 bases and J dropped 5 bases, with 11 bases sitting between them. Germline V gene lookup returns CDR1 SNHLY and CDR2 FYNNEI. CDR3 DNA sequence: TGTGCCAGCAGTGGTTCGGGAGAGGAGACCCAGTACTTC. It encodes CASSGSGEETQYF.

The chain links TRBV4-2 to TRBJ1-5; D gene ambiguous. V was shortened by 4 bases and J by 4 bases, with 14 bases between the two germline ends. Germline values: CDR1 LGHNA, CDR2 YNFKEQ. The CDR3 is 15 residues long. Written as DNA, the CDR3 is TGTGCCAGCAGCCCCCACACAGAACAAAATCAGCCCCAGCATTTT. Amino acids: CASSPHTEQNQPQHF.

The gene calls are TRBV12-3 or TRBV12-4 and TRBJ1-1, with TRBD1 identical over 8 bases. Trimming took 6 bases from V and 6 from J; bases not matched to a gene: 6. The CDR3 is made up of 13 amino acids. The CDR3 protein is CASRTGEFSEAFF. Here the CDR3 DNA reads TGTGCCAGCAGGACAGGGGAGTTTTCTGAAGCTTTCTTT.

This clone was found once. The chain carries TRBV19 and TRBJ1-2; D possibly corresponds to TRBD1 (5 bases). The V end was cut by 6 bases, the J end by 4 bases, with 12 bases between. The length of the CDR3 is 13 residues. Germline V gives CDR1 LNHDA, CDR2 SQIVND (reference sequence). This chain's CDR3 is CASRPQGSYGYTF. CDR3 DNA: TGTGCCAGTAGACCCCAGGGATCCTATGGCTACACCTTC.

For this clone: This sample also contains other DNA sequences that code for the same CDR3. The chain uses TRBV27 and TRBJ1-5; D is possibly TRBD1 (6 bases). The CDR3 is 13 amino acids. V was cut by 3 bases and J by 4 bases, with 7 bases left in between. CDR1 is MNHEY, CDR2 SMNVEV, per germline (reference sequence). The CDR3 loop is CASSFRGNQPQHF. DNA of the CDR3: TGTGCCAGCAGTTTCAGGGGTAATCAGCCCCAGCATTTT.

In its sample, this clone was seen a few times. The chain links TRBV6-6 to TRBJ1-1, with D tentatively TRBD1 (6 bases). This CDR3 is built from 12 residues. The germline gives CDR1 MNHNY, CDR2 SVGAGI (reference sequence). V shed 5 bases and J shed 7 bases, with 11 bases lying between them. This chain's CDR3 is CASSISTGEAFF. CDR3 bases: TGTGCCAGCAGTATTTCGACAGGTGAAGCTTTCTTT.

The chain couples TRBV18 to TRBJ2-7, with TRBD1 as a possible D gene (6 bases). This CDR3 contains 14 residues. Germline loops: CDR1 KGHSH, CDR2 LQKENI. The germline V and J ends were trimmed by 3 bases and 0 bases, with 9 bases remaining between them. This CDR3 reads CASSPGTNSYEQYF. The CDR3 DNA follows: TGTGCCAGCTCACCTGGGACAAACTCCTACGAGCAGTACTTC.

The CDR3 DNA follows: TGTGCCAGCAATATAGCGGGAGGGCCTAGGTATGAGCAGTTCTTC. The encoded protein is CASNIAGGPRYEQFF. This sequence joins TRBV6-5 and TRBJ2-1, with 11 bases that match TRBD2. Germline-derived CDR1 and CDR2 are MNHEY and SVGAGI. J was trimmed by 8 bases and V by 7 bases; bases with no gene match: 10. There are 15 residues in the CDR3.

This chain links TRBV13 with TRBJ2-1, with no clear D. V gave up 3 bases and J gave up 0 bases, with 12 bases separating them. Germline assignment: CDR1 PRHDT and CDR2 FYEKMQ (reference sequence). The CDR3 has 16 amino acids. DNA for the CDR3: TGTGCCAGCAGCTTTCTTGGCGGAAGCTCCTACAATGAGCAGTTCTTC. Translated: CASSFLGGSSYNEQFF.

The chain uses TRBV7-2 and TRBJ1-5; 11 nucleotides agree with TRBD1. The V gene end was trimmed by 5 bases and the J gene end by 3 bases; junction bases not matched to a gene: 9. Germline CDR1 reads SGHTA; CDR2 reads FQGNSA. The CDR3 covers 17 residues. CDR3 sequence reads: CASSPSWDRGNNQPQHF. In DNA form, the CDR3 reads TGTGCCAGCAGCCCGTCCTGGGACAGGGGGAACAATCAGCCCCAGCATTTT.

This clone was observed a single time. The CDR3 loop reads CASSLRTGGRYQETQYF. The CDR3, as DNA: TGTGCCAGCAGCCTGCGGACAGGGGGCCGATATCAAGAGACCCAGTACTTC. J is TRBJ2-5 and V is TRBV14, with 11 nucleotides matching TRBD1. V lost 4 bases, J lost 2 bases, and 9 bases stayed unmatched. The CDR3 extends over 17 amino acids. Germline CDR1 reads SGHDN; CDR2 reads FVKESK.

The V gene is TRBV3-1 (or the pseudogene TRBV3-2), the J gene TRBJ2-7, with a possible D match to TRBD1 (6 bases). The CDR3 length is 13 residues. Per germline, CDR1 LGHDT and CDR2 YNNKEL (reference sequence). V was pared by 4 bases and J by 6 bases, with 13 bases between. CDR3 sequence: CASSPAQGFEQYF. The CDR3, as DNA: TGTGCCAGCAGCCCCGCTCAGGGGTTCGAGCAGTACTTC.

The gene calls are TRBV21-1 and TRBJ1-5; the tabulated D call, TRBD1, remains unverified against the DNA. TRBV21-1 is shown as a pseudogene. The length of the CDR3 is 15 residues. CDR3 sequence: CASTIIPPGYQPQHF. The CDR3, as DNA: TGTGCCAGCACCATAATCCCCCCAGGTTATCAGCCCCAGCATTTT.

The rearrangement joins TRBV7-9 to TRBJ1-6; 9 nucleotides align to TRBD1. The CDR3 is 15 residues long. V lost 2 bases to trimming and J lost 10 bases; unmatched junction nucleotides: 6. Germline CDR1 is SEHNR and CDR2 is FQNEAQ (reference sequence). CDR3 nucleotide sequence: TGTGCCAGCAGCTTATCAGGGACAGGGATCTCACCCCTCCACTTT. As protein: CASSLSGTGISPLHF.

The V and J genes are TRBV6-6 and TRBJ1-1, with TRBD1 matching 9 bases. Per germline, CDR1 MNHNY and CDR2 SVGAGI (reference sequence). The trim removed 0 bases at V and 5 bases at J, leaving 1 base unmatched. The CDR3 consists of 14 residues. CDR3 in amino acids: CASSYSQGATEAFF. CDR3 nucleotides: TGTGCCAGCAGTTACTCACAGGGGGCAACTGAAGCTTTCTTT.

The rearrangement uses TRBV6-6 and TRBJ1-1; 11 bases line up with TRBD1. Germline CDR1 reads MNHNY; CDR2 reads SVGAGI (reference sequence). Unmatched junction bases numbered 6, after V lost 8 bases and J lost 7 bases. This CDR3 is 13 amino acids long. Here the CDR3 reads CASFGGTGGEAFF. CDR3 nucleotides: TGTGCCAGCTTTGGCGGGACAGGGGGTGAAGCTTTCTTT.

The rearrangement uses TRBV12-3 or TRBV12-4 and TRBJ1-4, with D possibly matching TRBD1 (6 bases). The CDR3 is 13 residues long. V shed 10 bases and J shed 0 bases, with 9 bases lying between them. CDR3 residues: CATRGPTNEKLFF. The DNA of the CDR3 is TGTGCCACCAGGGGCCCAACTAATGAAAAACTGTTTTTT.

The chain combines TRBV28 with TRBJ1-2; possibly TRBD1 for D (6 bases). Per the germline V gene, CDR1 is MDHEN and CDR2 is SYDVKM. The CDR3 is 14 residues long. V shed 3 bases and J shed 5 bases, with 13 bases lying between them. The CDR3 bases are TGTGCCAGCAGTTTTGATGGCAGGGGTTATGGCTACACCTTC. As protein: CASSFDGRGYGYTF.

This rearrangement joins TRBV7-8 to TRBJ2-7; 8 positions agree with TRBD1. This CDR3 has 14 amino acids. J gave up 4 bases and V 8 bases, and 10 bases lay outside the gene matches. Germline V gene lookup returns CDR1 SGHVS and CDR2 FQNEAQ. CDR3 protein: CASQDRVAVYEQYF. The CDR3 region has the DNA TGTGCCAGCCAGGACAGGGTGGCCGTTTACGAGCAGTACTTC.

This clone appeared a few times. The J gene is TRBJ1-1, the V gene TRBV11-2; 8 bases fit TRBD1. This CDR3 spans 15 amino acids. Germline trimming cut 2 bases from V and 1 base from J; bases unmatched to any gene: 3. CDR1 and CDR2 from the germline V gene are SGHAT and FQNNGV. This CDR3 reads CASSLQGAQNTEAFF. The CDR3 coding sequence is TGTGCCAGCAGCTTACAGGGGGCTCAGAACACTGAAGCTTTCTTT.

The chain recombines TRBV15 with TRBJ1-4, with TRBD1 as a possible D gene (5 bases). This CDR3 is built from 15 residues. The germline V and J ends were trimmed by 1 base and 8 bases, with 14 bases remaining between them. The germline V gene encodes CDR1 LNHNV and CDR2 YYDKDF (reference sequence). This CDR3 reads CATSRGRQSEEKLFF. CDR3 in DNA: TGTGCCACCAGCAGAGGGAGACAGAGCGAGGAAAAACTGTTTTTT.

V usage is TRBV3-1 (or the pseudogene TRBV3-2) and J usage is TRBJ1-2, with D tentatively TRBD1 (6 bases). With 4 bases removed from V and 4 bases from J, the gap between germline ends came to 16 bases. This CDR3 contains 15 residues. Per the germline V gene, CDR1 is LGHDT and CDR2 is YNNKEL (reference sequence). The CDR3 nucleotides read TGTGCCAGCAGCCCCCGGGGGGGCTCAGGCTATGGCTACACCTTC. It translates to CASSPRGGSGYGYTF.

The CDR3 DNA sequence: TGTGCCAGCAGTGAATCGGGGGAGACCCAGTACTTC. Its translation is CASSESGETQYF. V and J are TRBV2 and TRBJ2-5; TRBD2 might be the D (5 bases). The V gene lost 2 bases and the J gene lost 5 bases, with 6 bases spanning the gap. The CDR3 sequence is 12 residues long. Germline CDR1 and CDR2: SNHLY and FYNNEI.

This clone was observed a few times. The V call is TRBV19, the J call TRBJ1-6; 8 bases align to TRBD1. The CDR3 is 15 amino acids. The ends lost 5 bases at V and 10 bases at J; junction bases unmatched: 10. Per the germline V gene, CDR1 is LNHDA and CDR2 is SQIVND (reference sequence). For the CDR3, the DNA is TGTGCCAGTAGTCCCCCCAGGGGGCCTCGGTCACCCCTCCACTTT. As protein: CASSPPRGPRSPLHF.

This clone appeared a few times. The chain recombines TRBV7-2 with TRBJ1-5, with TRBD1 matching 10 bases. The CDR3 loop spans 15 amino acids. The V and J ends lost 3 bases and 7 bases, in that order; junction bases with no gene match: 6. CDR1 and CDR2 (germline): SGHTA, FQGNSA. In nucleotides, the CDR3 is TGTGCCAGCAGCTTTGACAGGGGGCGCGGGCAGCCCCAGCATTTT. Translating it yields CASSFDRGRGQPQHF.

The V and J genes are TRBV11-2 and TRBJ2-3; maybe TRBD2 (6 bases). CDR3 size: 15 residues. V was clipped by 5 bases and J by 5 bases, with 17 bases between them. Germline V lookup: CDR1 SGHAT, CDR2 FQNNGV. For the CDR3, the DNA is TGTGCCAGCAGCCCCACGGGTGGGCGGGGAGATACGCAGTATTTT. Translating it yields CASSPTGGRGDTQYF.